This T cell receptor (beta chain) was captured by sequencing in a study of blood T cell repertoires in COVID-19. At the level of the study: PBMCs, B-cell-depleted T cells, or T cells provided the cDNA or gDNA that made up the material.

In this sample, this clone turned up a few times. Assay used: immunoSEQ multiplex PCR; TCRdb lists only in-frame clones, some missing. Of 80,000 to 100,000 clones listed, roughly 70% are singletons. Recruited during active infection, patients (from Seattle) were subsequently followed longitudinally. This TCR derives from a man aged 70 or older with COVID-19, enrolled during active disease. Sequencing input: peripheral blood.

CDR3 coding DNA: TGTGCCAGCAGCTTCTACGGTAGCACCGGGGAGCTGTTTTTT. Protein sequence: CASSFYGSTGELFF. The chain is built from TRBV5-5 and TRBJ2-2; D ambiguous. Germline V gene sequence: CDR1 SGHKS, CDR2 YYEKEE (reference sequence). Trimming cost V 2 bases and J 4 bases, with 9 bases left between them. This CDR3 spans 14 amino acids. Supplemented by reference TRBV5-5 and TRBJ2-2, the full variable domain reads DAGVTQSPTHLIKTRGQQVTLRCSPISGHKSVSWYQQVLGQGPQFIFQYYEKEERGRGNFPDRFSARQFPNYSSELNVNALLLGDSALYLCASSFYGSTGELFFGEGSRLTVL.